A single sample is the source of the 22 T cell receptor beta chains below, sequenced in a study of T cells in localized non-small cell lung cancer (dated by TCRdb to the early 2020s). Preparation of the library involved the immunoSEQ multiplex PCR assay. TCRdb took this table from immuneACCESS and kept in-frame rearrangements with V and J called. Such tables lack part of the clones; where checked against another copy, unresolved V genes explain under half of the gap, and the rest is unexplained. The sample records about 1,900 clones, roughly a quarter of which are singletons. The ten largest clones represent 15% of the sample. The source material was lung tumor tissue, sampled before any cancer treatment. These receptors came from a female donor of 60 years or more with stage II squamous cell lung carcinoma.

The chain carries TRBV29-1 and TRBJ2-3, with D possibly TRBD2 on 6 matching bases. The germline CDR1 and CDR2 sequences are SQVTM and ANQGSEA. The CDR3 sequence is 15 residues long. Trimming left V 4 bases short and J 4 bases short, with 18 bases between. CDR3 sequence (DNA): TGCAGCGTTGTACGGTCTAGCGTGGCGTCAGATACGCAGTATTTT. Translating gives CSVVRSSVASDTQYF.

This clone was counted between two and nine times. The rearrangement uses TRBV6-8 and TRBJ1-6; no clear D gene. In germline, CDR1 is MNHGY, CDR2 SAAAGT. The CDR3 runs 14 residues. Deletions cut 2 bases from V and 10 bases from J, with 12 bases between. CDR3 DNA sequence: TGTGCCAGCAGTTACCGAACGGGATCCTCACCCCTCCACTTT. Residues: CASSYRTGSSPLHF.

In this sample, this clone is large. The chain joins TRBV6-8 to TRBJ1-6, with D perhaps TRBD1 (6 bases). The germline CDR1 and CDR2 sequences are MNHGY and SAAAGT. This CDR3 is built from 17 residues. V was cut by 0 bases and J by 0 bases, with 9 bases left in between. DNA of the CDR3: TGTGCCAGCAGTTACTCAGACAGGAGCTCCTATAATTCACCCCTCCACTTT. As protein: CASSYSDRSSYNSPLHF.

This sequence joins TRBV6-8 and TRBJ1-4, with D unresolved. This CDR3 region has 16 residues. Trimming cost V 0 bases and J 6 bases, with 14 bases left between them. Germline CDR1 MNHGY, CDR2 SAAAGT. The CDR3, as DNA: TGTGCCAGCAGTTACTCGGGGAGACTCAATTATGAAAAACTGTTTTTT. It yields the protein CASSYSGRLNYEKLFF.

The chain joins TRBV30 to TRBJ2-6; D ambiguous. The V end was cut by 6 bases, the J end by 0 bases, with 12 bases between. The CDR3 runs 15 residues. Looked up from germline, CDR1 is GTSNPN and CDR2 is SVGIG (reference sequence). The CDR3 DNA follows: TGTGCCTGTCTCCTAACCAGCTCTGGGGCCAACGTCCTGACTTTC. Amino acid sequence: CACLLTSSGANVLTF.

The gene calls are TRBV11-3 and TRBJ2-2; TRBD1 aligns across 7 bases. The CDR3 has 18 residues. Germline CDR1 and CDR2: SGHNT and YENEEA. Germline trimming cut 5 bases from V and 5 bases from J; bases unmatched to any gene: 17. CDR3: CASSARSTGLVYTGELFF. In DNA form, the CDR3 reads TGTGCCAGCAGCGCCAGATCGACAGGGTTGGTGTATACCGGGGAGCTGTTTTTT.

This clone occurred a few times. This chain connects TRBV29-1 to TRBJ1-1; TRBD1 matches 9 bases. This CDR3 has 14 residues. Germline V gene sequence: CDR1 SQVTM, CDR2 ANQGSEA. Unmatched junction bases numbered 7, after V lost 7 bases and J lost 1 base. As DNA, the CDR3 is TGCAGCGGGAGACAGGGGGGAACGAACACTGAAGCTTTCTTT. Translation gives CSGRQGGTNTEAFF. Full variable domain (rest looked up from reference TRBV29-1 and TRBJ1-1): SAVISQKPSRDICQRGTSLTIQCQVDSQVTMMFWYRQQPGQSLTLIATANQGSEATYESGFVIDKFPISRPNLTFSTLTVSNMSPEDSSIYLCSGRQGGTNTEAFFGQGTRLTVV.

This clone is labeled medium-sized. The chain joins TRBV11-3 to TRBJ2-2; D not resolved. The germline CDR1 and CDR2 sequences are SGHNT and YENEEA. V was cut by 4 bases and J by 2 bases, with 8 bases left in between. This CDR3 region has 14 residues. The CDR3 region is CASSSGPNTGELFF. The CDR3 DNA is TGTGCCAGCAGCTCCGGACCCAACACCGGGGAGCTGTTTTTT.

The rearrangement uses TRBV6-8 and TRBJ1-3, with TRBD1 identical over 8 bases. Germline lookup yields CDR1 MNHGY and CDR2 SAAAGT. This CDR3 is built from 14 residues. V lost 6 bases, J lost 4 bases, and 5 bases stayed unmatched. The CDR3 DNA follows: TGTGCCAGCAGGGACAGGGTCTCAGGAAACACCATATATTTT. Residues: CASRDRVSGNTIYF.

The rearrangement joins TRBV6-1 to TRBJ2-1; no clear D gene. The CDR3 totals 14 residues. V was clipped by 1 base and J by 14 bases, with 18 bases between them. CDR1 and CDR2 (germline): MNHNS, SASEGT. In DNA, the CDR3 is TGTGCCAGCAGTGAAGAGGCCAGGAACTTTGATAAGTTCTTC. Protein product: CASSEEARNFDKFF.

The chain combines TRBV11-3 with TRBJ2-7; 8 bases map to TRBD1. Germline V gives CDR1 SGHNT, CDR2 YENEEA. The CDR3 contains 15 residues. Germline trimming cut 4 bases from V and 2 bases from J; bases unmatched to any gene: 7. CDR3 amino acids: CASSSGQGSTYEQYV. The CDR3 region has the DNA TGTGCCAGCAGCTCTGGACAGGGATCCACCTACGAGCAGTACGTC.

This clone was counted a few times. The chain uses TRBV11-3 and TRBJ2-1; D ambiguous. Trimming left V 4 bases short and J 0 bases short, with 10 bases between. Germline V gene sequence: CDR1 SGHNT, CDR2 YENEEA. The CDR3 spans 15 residues. The CDR3, as DNA: TGTGCCAGCAGCTCAACAGCGAGCTCCTACAATGAGCAGTTCTTC. It specifies CASSSTASSYNEQFF.

The chain is built from TRBV19 and TRBJ2-1; D perhaps matches TRBD2 (6 bases). This CDR3 is 14 amino acids long. Germline assignment: CDR1 LNHDA and CDR2 SQIVND (reference sequence). V was cut by 11 bases and J by 6 bases, with 20 bases left in between. CDR3 loop: CASNPGDWSNEQFF. The CDR3 region has the DNA TGTGCCTCAAACCCGGGGGATTGGTCCAATGAGCAGTTCTTC.

The chain links TRBV28 to TRBJ2-7, with D tentatively TRBD1 (5 bases). Trimming shortened V by 6 bases and J by 4 bases, and 19 bases separated the two germline ends. Germline V gives CDR1 MDHEN, CDR2 SYDVKM. This CDR3 has 15 amino acids. CDR3 in DNA: TGTGCCAGCAGACCCAACGGACAACTCCGGTACGAGCAGTACTTC. This sequence encodes CASRPNGQLRYEQYF.

In this sample, this clone turned up a few times. The chain links TRBV6-8 to TRBJ1-5; D gene uncertain. Germline assignment: CDR1 MNHGY and CDR2 SAAAGT. CDR3 length: 13 residues. V was pared by 5 bases and J by 1 base, with 6 bases between. The CDR3 region has the DNA TGTGCCAGCAGTGGCCTCAGCAATCAGCCCCAGCATTTT. It yields the protein CASSGLSNQPQHF.

The chain carries TRBV30 and TRBJ2-1; D uncertain. This CDR3 comprises 13 residues. The V end was cut by 3 bases, the J end by 0 bases, with 6 bases between. Looked up from germline, CDR1 is GTSNPN and CDR2 is SVGIG (reference sequence). CDR3 in amino acids: CAWRKGSYNEQFF. The CDR3 nucleotides read TGTGCCTGGAGGAAAGGCTCCTACAATGAGCAGTTCTTC.

This clone has a handful of counts. V gene TRBV7-5 combines with J gene TRBJ2-3. TRBV7-5 is given as a pseudogene. This CDR3 contains 14 residues. Here the CDR3 DNA reads TGTGCCAGCAGCCCAGAGACCAAAGGGGATACGCAGTATTTT. Translation gives CASSPETKGDTQYF.

This clone was observed a few times. The chain combines TRBV6-8 with TRBJ1-5; D gene unclear. CDR1 and CDR2 (germline): MNHGY, SAAAGT. Trimming stripped 7 bases from V and 0 bases from J, with 10 bases between. This CDR3 spans 14 amino acids. CDR3 in amino acids: CASTPLDSNQPQHF. CDR3 bases: TGTGCCAGCACTCCACTAGATAGCAATCAGCCCCAGCATTTT.

In its sample, this clone was seen a few times. This rearrangement joins TRBV19 to TRBJ1-1, with 12 bases matching TRBD1. The CDR3 covers 14 residues. The junction had 5 bases not matched to a gene; V was cut back by 7 bases and J by 5 bases. Germline loops: CDR1 LNHDA, CDR2 SQIVND (reference sequence). The CDR3 nucleotides read TGTGCCAGTACCGGGACAGGGGGCCGGACTGAAGCTTTCTTT. Translating gives CASTGTGGRTEAFF.

The chain carries TRBV25-1 and TRBJ1-5; D uncertain. The germline CDR1 and CDR2 sequences are MGHDK and SYGVNS. V was trimmed by 8 bases and J by 7 bases, leaving 12 bases between them. This CDR3 has 12 amino acids. CDR3 region: CASSSGRQPQHF. The CDR3, as DNA: TGTGCCAGCTCGTCGGGTCGCCAGCCCCAGCATTTT.

The chain links TRBV10-2 to TRBJ2-1; 8 nucleotides match TRBD2. The CDR3 loop spans 15 amino acids. Germline V gene data show CDR1 as WSHSY and CDR2 as SAAADI. The junction had 5 bases not matched to a gene; V was cut back by 6 bases and J by 1 base. CDR3 DNA: TGCGCCAGCAGCCCCGTAGCGGGATCCTACAATGAGCAGTTCTTC. It encodes CASSPVAGSYNEQFF.

This clone is medium-sized within its sample. V usage is TRBV12-5 and J usage is TRBJ1-5; perhaps TRBD1 as D (5 bases). Germline-derived CDR1 and CDR2 are LGHNT and FRNRAP. The CDR3 consists of 12 residues. The CDR3 protein is CASTTGEQPQHF. CDR3 coding DNA: TGTGCCAGCACAACGGGGGAACAGCCCCAGCATTTT.